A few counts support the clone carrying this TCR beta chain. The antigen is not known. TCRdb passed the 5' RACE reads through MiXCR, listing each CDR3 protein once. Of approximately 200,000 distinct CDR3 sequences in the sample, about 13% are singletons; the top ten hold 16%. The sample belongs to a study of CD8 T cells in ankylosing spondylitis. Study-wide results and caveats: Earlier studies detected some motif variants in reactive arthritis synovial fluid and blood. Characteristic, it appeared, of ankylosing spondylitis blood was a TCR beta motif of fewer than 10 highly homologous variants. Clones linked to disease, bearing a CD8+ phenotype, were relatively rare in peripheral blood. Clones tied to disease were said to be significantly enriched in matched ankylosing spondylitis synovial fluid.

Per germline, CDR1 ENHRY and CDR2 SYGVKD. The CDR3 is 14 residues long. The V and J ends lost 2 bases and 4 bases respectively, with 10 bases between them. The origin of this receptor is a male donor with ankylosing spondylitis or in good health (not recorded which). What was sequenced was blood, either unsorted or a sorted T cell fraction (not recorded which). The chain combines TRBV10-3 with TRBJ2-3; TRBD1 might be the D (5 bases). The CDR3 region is CAISETWGADTQYF. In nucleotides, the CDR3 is TGTGCCATCAGTGAGACCTGGGGCGCAGATACGCAGTATTTT.